The 11 T cell receptor beta chains presented below share a single source sample, sequenced in a study of blood T cell repertoires in COVID-19. Libraries were prepared by immunoSEQ multiplex PCR; TCRdb keeps only in-frame clonotypes and omits some of them. The sample holds 200,000 to 300,000 clones, approximately 90% seen once. Source material: peripheral blood. The origin of the receptors is a woman aged 40 to 49 with acute or convalescent COVID-19.

This rearrangement joins TRBV2 to TRBJ1-1; D remains unclear. The germline V and J ends were trimmed by 3 bases and 1 base, with 18 bases remaining between them. The CDR3 length is 17 residues. Germline CDR1 is SNHLY and CDR2 is FYNNEI. The CDR3 sequence: CASSDSGFRGGNTEAFF. In nucleotides, the CDR3 is TGTGCCAGCAGTGATTCGGGGTTTCGCGGAGGGAACACTGAAGCTTTCTTT. The full variable domain, in which reference TRBV2 and TRBJ1-1 provide the parts outside the CDR3, is EPEVTQTPSHQVTQMGQEVILRCVPISNHLYFYWYRQILGQKVEFLVSFYNNEISEKSEIFDDQFSVERPDGSNFTLKIRSTKLEDSAMYFCASSDSGFRGGNTEAFFGQGTRLTVV.

The gene calls are TRBV30 and TRBJ2-6, with D possibly TRBD2 on 5 matching bases. Trimming cost V 3 bases and J 2 bases, with 8 bases left between them. CDR1 and CDR2 (germline): GTSNPN, SVGIG (reference sequence). The CDR3 totals 14 residues. In DNA, the CDR3 is TGTGCCTGGAGCGAGGGTGCTGGGGCCAACGTCCTGACTTTC. It specifies CAWSEGAGANVLTF.

The V call is TRBV9, the J call TRBJ2-5, with D possibly being TRBD1 (5 bases). V gave up 2 bases and J gave up 4 bases, with 9 bases separating them. CDR3 size: 13 residues. CDR1 and CDR2 from the germline V gene are SGDLS and YYNGEE. The CDR3 loop is CASSVQGRETQYF. The CDR3 bases are TGTGCCAGCAGCGTGCAGGGTCGAGAGACCCAGTACTTC.

V gene TRBV27 combines with J gene TRBJ1-2; tentatively, D is TRBD1 (6 bases). Germline V CDR1 and CDR2: MNHEY, SMNVEV (reference sequence). Trimming left V 5 bases short and J 6 bases short, with 13 bases between. The CDR3 has 13 amino acids. This chain's CDR3 is CASSPTGLDGYTF. In DNA form, the CDR3 reads TGTGCCAGCAGTCCCACAGGGTTGGATGGCTACACCTTC.

The chain employs TRBV19 and TRBJ2-1; possibly TRBD2 for D (5 bases). The V end lost 5 bases, the J end lost 8 bases, and 19 bases lay between the germline ends. Germline CDR1 is LNHDA and CDR2 is SQIVND (reference sequence). The CDR3 totals 15 residues. Here the CDR3 reads CASSFPTGAADEQFF. For the CDR3, the DNA is TGTGCCAGTAGTTTCCCGACTGGAGCGGCGGATGAGCAGTTCTTC.

The genes are TRBV15 and TRBJ1-4; 10 bases match TRBD1. This CDR3 spans 14 amino acids. The germline V gene has CDR1 LNHNV and CDR2 YYDKDF (reference sequence). V lost 5 bases, J lost 7 bases, and 4 bases stayed unmatched. The CDR3 protein is CATSRGDRGEKLFF. In DNA form, the CDR3 reads TGTGCCACCAGCCGCGGGGACAGGGGTGAAAAACTGTTTTTT. Filled out from reference TRBV15 and TRBJ1-4, the complete variable domain reads DAMVIQNPRYQVTQFGKPVTLSCSQTLNHNVMYWYQQKSSQAPKLLFHYYDKDFNNEADTPDNFQSRRPNTSFCFLDIRSPGLGDTAMYLCATSRGDRGEKLFFGSGTQLSVL.

The rearrangement uses TRBV10-1 and TRBJ1-4; maybe TRBD1 (5 bases). Germline assignment: CDR1 WNHNN and CDR2 SYGVQD (reference sequence). The CDR3 has 13 residues. The V and J ends lost 8 bases and 3 bases respectively, with 10 bases between them. The CDR3 DNA is TGCGCCAGCGCTGCAGGGCCTAATGAAAAACTGTTTTTT. This translates into CASAAGPNEKLFF.

The J gene is TRBJ2-7, the V gene TRBV4-1, with D tentatively TRBD1 (6 bases). The CDR3 covers 15 residues. With 4 bases removed from V and 0 bases from J, the gap between germline ends came to 13 bases. CDR1 is MGHRA, CDR2 YSYEKL, per germline. As DNA, the CDR3 is TGCGCCAGCAGCCCCAGGGGCCAAAGCTCCTACGAGCAGTACGTC. It encodes CASSPRGQSSYEQYV.

The gene calls are TRBV11-2 and TRBJ1-4, with D possibly TRBD1 on 5 matching bases. Germline V gene sequence: CDR1 SGHAT, CDR2 FQNNGV. The V end was cut by 0 bases, the J end by 0 bases, with 11 bases between. The CDR3 covers 17 residues. The CDR3 DNA follows: TGTGCCAGCAGCTTAGATCCAGGGCCTACAACTAATGAAAAACTGTTTTTT. Its translation: CASSLDPGPTTNEKLFF.

The CDR3 here is CASSLTTGEETQYF. In DNA form, the CDR3 reads TGTGCCAGCAGCTTGACCACGGGAGAAGAGACCCAGTACTTC. The genes are TRBV7-9 and TRBJ2-5; D might be TRBD2 (6 bases). This CDR3 contains 14 residues. Germline assignment: CDR1 SEHNR and CDR2 FQNEAQ (reference sequence). With 3 bases removed from V and 3 bases from J, the gap between germline ends came to 11 bases. Complete variable domain (other parts from reference TRBV7-9 and TRBJ2-5): DTGVSQNPRHKITKRGQNVTFRCDPISEHNRLYWYRQTLGQGPEFLTYFQNEAQLEKSRLLSDRFSAERPKGSFSTLEIQRTEQGDSAMYLCASSLTTGEETQYFGPGTRLLVL.

The chain is built from TRBV6-6 and TRBJ1-5; 9 bases align to TRBD1. CDR1 is MNHNY and CDR2 is SVGAGI in the germline V gene (reference sequence). This CDR3 spans 16 amino acids. Germline trimming cut 0 bases from V and 7 bases from J; bases unmatched to any gene: 7. The chain's CDR3 is CASSYSNRGLGQPQHF. CDR3 DNA sequence: TGTGCCAGCAGTTACTCGAACAGGGGGCTAGGGCAGCCCCAGCATTTT.